What follows is one T cell receptor beta chain and its context. Its specificity is not known. The sample originates from a study of cytomegalovirus exposure and HLA in healthy donors. Researchers ran the PCR with 60 Vbeta and 13 Jbeta primers. Some clones are missing from TCRdb's copy, which holds only in-frame ones; the method was immunoSEQ multiplex PCR. The sample has about 75,000 clones. General study points: A later analysis reportedly found that, within productive TCRs, an Asian-associated ancestry cluster had fewer N-insertions than the mean observed across the approximately 700 donors. HLA alleles showed associations with around 15,000 TCR beta sequences in a later analysis, at a 0.05 false discovery rate. In vitro assays verified that a few CMV-associated chains recognized CMV antigens specifically.

Trimming at V came to 4 bases and at J to 6 bases, leaving 14 bases not matched to a gene. The CDR3 runs 16 residues. CDR1 is SGHNT and CDR2 is YYREEE in the germline V gene (reference sequence). The specimen was PBMCs. This TCR came from a man aged 18-30 years in good health and CMV-seropositive. This chain links TRBV5-4 with TRBJ1-2; 8 positions match TRBD1. The CDR3 DNA is TGTGCCAGCAGCCCCATGGGGCAGGGGGCGCGGGATGGCTACACCTTC. Its translation: CASSPMGQGARDGYTF.